The 22 T cell receptor beta chains listed next were all sequenced from one sample in a study of Graves' ophthalmopathy and Graves' hyperthyroidism. Researchers took RNA transcripts and amplified TCR beta CDR3 regions from them. Following a first-round RT-PCR that used HTBI primers, a second-round multiplex PCR was carried out. Each CDR3 protein is one row after TCRdb ran MiXCR on the multiplex PCR reads. Among 200,000 to 250,000 distinct CDR3 sequences listed, about 46% were seen once. Material: peripheral blood. The receptors stem from an adult man with Graves' ophthalmopathy.

V usage is TRBV20-1 and J usage is TRBJ2-7, with D perhaps matching TRBD1 or TRBD2 (5 bases each). The germline V gene has CDR1 DFQATT and CDR2 SNEGSKA (reference sequence). V lost 0 bases and J lost 0, with 9 bases in between. The CDR3 is 14 amino acids. CDR3 region: CSARDLGTSYEQYF. As DNA, the CDR3 is TGCAGTGCTAGAGATCTTGGGACCTCCTACGAGCAGTACTTC.

The rearrangement uses TRBV10-3 and TRBJ1-3; no definite D call. V was clipped by 8 bases and J by 4 bases, with 12 bases between them. Germline V gene data show CDR1 as ENHRY and CDR2 as SYGVKD. This CDR3 has 13 amino acids. The CDR3 coding sequence is TGTGCCATCGGAGCCAATGTGGGAAACACCATATATTTT. Translating gives CAIGANVGNTIYF.

This sequence joins TRBV27 and TRBJ2-7, with a weak D call TRBD2 (5 bases). The CDR3 contains 15 residues. V shed 7 bases and J shed 5 bases, with 21 bases lying between them. CDR1 and CDR2 (germline): MNHEY, SMNVEV (reference sequence). The CDR3 DNA reads TGTGCCAGCAACATCGGGCAGCACGCACTAGACGAGCAGTACTTC. Protein sequence: CASNIGQHALDEQYF.

The CDR3 reads CASSSIWGTEAFF. The CDR3 nucleotides read TGTGCCAGCAGCTCCATCTGGGGGACTGAAGCTTTCTTT. This chain joins TRBV7-9 and TRBJ1-1, with a possible D match to TRBD1 (5 bases). Trimming took 4 bases from V and 5 from J, leaving 11 bases between them. Germline lookup yields CDR1 SEHNR and CDR2 FQNEAQ (reference sequence). The CDR3 spans 13 residues. Combining the CDR3 with reference TRBV7-9 and TRBJ1-1 gives the whole variable domain DTGVSQNPRHKITKRGQNVTFRCDPISEHNRLYWYRQTLGQGPEFLTYFQNEAQLEKSRLLSDRFSAERPKGSFSTLEIQRTEQGDSAMYLCASSSIWGTEAFFGQGTRLTVV.

Details on this clonotype: An end of the junction differs from the germline gene, which may be a read error. J is TRBJ1-4 and V is TRBV7-2, with 7 positions matching TRBD1. The CDR3 has 14 residues. Germline V CDR1 and CDR2: SGHTA, FQGNSA. The CDR3 DNA reads TGCGCCAGCAGCTCGACAGGGTTTAATGAAAAACTGTTTTTT. This translates into CASSSTGFNEKLFF.

The V gene is TRBV6-5, the J gene TRBJ1-5, with 8 nucleotides matching TRBD1. Losses at the gene ends were 2 bases for V and 5 bases for J; bases not matched to a gene: 8. There are 16 residues in the CDR3. CDR1 is MNHEY and CDR2 is SVGAGI in the germline V gene. CDR3 bases: TGTGCCAGCAGTTACACGGAGGACAGGGTGGATCAGCCCCAGCATTTT. As protein: CASSYTEDRVDQPQHF.

The chain employs TRBV2 and TRBJ2-7; 13 bases agree with TRBD2. Germline trimming cut 6 bases from V and 6 bases from J; bases unmatched to any gene: 5. The CDR3 is 14 amino acids. Germline V lookup: CDR1 SNHLY, CDR2 FYNNEI. The CDR3 region has the DNA TGTGCCAGCAGGGGGACTAGCGGGGCGGGCGAGCAGTACTTC. Amino acid sequence: CASRGTSGAGEQYF.

This clonotype has a single count. The J gene is TRBJ2-7, the V gene TRBV29-1; D is perhaps TRBD1 (6 bases). Germline V gives CDR1 SQVTM, CDR2 ANQGSEA. The CDR3 sequence is 10 residues long. V was clipped by 6 bases and J by 7 bases, with 10 bases between them. As DNA, the CDR3 is TGCAGCGTCACCACAGGGGAGCAGTACTTC. It is translated as CSVTTGEQYF.

The gene calls are TRBV7-9 and TRBJ1-1; D is uncertain. The V end was cut by 6 bases, the J end by 0 bases, with 11 bases between. Germline CDR1 reads SEHNR; CDR2 reads FQNEAQ (reference sequence). CDR3 size: 14 residues. CDR3 amino acids: CASSLFPVNTEAFF. The CDR3 coding sequence is TGTGCCAGCAGTTTATTCCCGGTGAACACTGAAGCTTTCTTT.

The chain couples TRBV7-9 to TRBJ2-5; 9 bases fit TRBD1. The DNA end lines up better with TRBJ2-1; the J call may be wrong. CDR1 and CDR2 (germline): SEHNR, FQNEAQ (reference sequence). The CDR3 covers 13 residues. The CDR3: CASSLDGTGKQFF. The CDR3 DNA sequence: TGTGCCAGCAGCTTGGATGGGACAGGGAAGCAGTTCTTC.

This clonotype was counted once. The chain has TRBV2 and TRBJ1-4, with D hard to call. This CDR3 has 12 residues. V was trimmed by 4 bases and J by 6 bases, leaving 6 bases between them. Germline-derived CDR1 and CDR2 are SNHLY and FYNNEI. The CDR3 spells CASSAADEKLFF. The CDR3 nucleotides are TGTGCCAGCAGTGCGGCGGATGAAAAACTGTTTTTT.

The rearrangement links TRBV7-9 to TRBJ2-6, with 11 positions matching TRBD1. V trimming: 5 bases; J trimming: 4 bases; junction bases outside the gene matches: 10. Germline CDR1 is SEHNR and CDR2 is FQNEAQ (reference sequence). The CDR3 totals 18 residues. Here the CDR3 reads CASSRTQDRGQGANVLTF. For the CDR3, the DNA is TGTGCCAGCAGCCGAACCCAGGACAGGGGGCAAGGGGCCAACGTCCTGACTTTC.

The CDR3 protein is CASSRDRENTGELFF. In DNA, the CDR3 is TGTGCCAGCAGCCGCGACAGGGAGAACACCGGGGAGCTGTTTTTT. The chain couples TRBV7-9 to TRBJ2-2, with 7 bases identical to TRBD1. V was pared by 5 bases and J by 1 base, with 4 bases of the junction left unmatched. From germline, CDR1 is SEHNR and CDR2 FQNEAQ (reference sequence). This CDR3 has 15 residues. Combining the CDR3 with reference TRBV7-9 and TRBJ2-2 gives the whole variable domain DTGVSQNPRHKITKRGQNVTFRCDPISEHNRLYWYRQTLGQGPEFLTYFQNEAQLEKSRLLSDRFSAERPKGSFSTLEIQRTEQGDSAMYLCASSRDRENTGELFFGEGSRLTVL.

This clonotype showed up just a few times. This rearrangement joins TRBV13 to TRBJ1-1, with 8 nucleotides matching TRBD1. The CDR3 loop spans 15 amino acids. Losses at the gene ends were 5 bases for V and 4 bases for J; bases not matched to a gene: 9. Germline CDR1 and CDR2: PRHDT and FYEKMQ (reference sequence). The CDR3 spells CASSPALTGGTEAFF. The CDR3 region has the DNA TGTGCCAGCAGCCCAGCGTTAACAGGGGGCACTGAAGCTTTCTTT.

The CDR3 spells CSSYSGPSDEQYF. In DNA, the CDR3 is TGCAGCAGTTACTCCGGGCCTAGCGACGAGCAGTACTTC. J is TRBJ2-7 and V is TRBV29-1; a weak D match, TRBD2 (6 bases). Trimming shortened V by 8 bases and J by 5 bases, and 19 bases separated the two germline ends. Germline values: CDR1 SQVTM, CDR2 ANQGSEA. This CDR3 is 13 amino acids long.

This clonotype was counted between two and nine times. V is TRBV24-1 and J is TRBJ2-7; D gene unclear. Germline CDR1 KGHDR, CDR2 SFDVKD. V lost 3 bases to trimming and J lost 0 bases, with 5 bases between them. This CDR3 has 13 amino acids. CDR3 loop: CATSDPRSYEQYF. The CDR3 DNA sequence: TGTGCCACCAGTGATCCTCGCTCCTACGAGCAGTACTTC.

This clonotype was observed a handful of times. The J gene is TRBJ2-5, the V gene TRBV19, with 9 bases that match TRBD2. Trimming at V came to 5 bases and at J to 7 bases, leaving 8 bases not matched to a gene. There are 14 residues in the CDR3. CDR1 and CDR2 from the germline V gene are LNHDA and SQIVND (reference sequence). The CDR3, as DNA: TGTGCCAGTAGTGCTTGGACTAGCGAAGGGACCCAGTACTTC. It translates to CASSAWTSEGTQYF.

Regarding this clonotype: The germline gene is not matched at one end of the junction; a read error may be the cause. J is TRBJ2-7 and V is TRBV24-1; 10 positions agree with TRBD1. The CDR3 totals 14 residues. Germline CDR1 and CDR2: KGHDR and SFDVKD. The DNA for the CDR3 is TGTGCCAGCAGTCATGGACAGGGGGGCTACGAGCAGTACTTC. It encodes CASSHGQGGYEQYF.

This chain joins TRBV7-2 and TRBJ1-6; TRBD1 is a possible D gene (6 bases). Germline values: CDR1 SGHTA, CDR2 FQGNSA. The CDR3 is made up of 17 amino acids. The V gene lost 1 base and the J gene lost 3 bases, with 13 bases spanning the gap. The CDR3 DNA is TGTGCCAGCAGCTTAGGGTCAGGGGCCTTCTATAATTCACCCCTCCACTTT. Translation: CASSLGSGAFYNSPLHF. The variable domain in full, with the rest retrieved from reference TRBV7-2 and TRBJ1-6, is GAGVSQSPSNKVTEKGKDVELRCDPISGHTALYWYRQSLGQGLEFLIYFQGNSAPDKSGLPSDRFSAERTGGSVSTLTIQRTQQEDSAVYLCASSLGSGAFYNSPLHFGNGTRLTVT.

The chain recombines TRBV28 with TRBJ1-3; D is uncertain. V was pared by 5 bases and J by 2 bases, with 7 bases between. The germline V gene has CDR1 MDHEN and CDR2 SYDVKM. This CDR3 has 13 amino acids. This CDR3 is CASSREAGNTIYF. For the CDR3, the DNA is TGTGCCAGCAGTAGGGAGGCTGGAAACACCATATATTTT.

For this clonotype: Since a much larger clone is just one base distant, this may be a read error. The rearrangement links TRBV5-4 to TRBJ1-2; D possibly corresponds to TRBD1 (5 bases). The CDR3 extends over 15 amino acids. Germline CDR1 is SGHNT and CDR2 is YYREEE (reference sequence). CDR3 in amino acids: CVSSQEHGGFYGYTF. CDR3 DNA sequence: TGTGTCAGCAGCCAAGAGCACGGGGGGTTCTATGGCTACACCTTC.

CDR3 sequence: CASSFIQLGQGGPEAFF. CDR3 DNA sequence: TGTGCCAGCAGCTTTATCCAGCTTGGACAGGGGGGACCTGAAGCTTTCTTT. The chain links TRBV7-2 to TRBJ1-1; 10 bases fit TRBD1. Germline V gives CDR1 SGHTA, CDR2 FQGNSA. V trimming: 3 bases; J trimming: 6 bases; junction bases outside the gene matches: 13. The CDR3 has 17 residues.